One TCR beta chain is described in this entry. Here immunoSEQ multiplex PCR was the method, and the copy in TCRdb shows in-frame clones only, minus some. Found here are 100,000 to 150,000 clones, 85% to 90% of them singletons; the top ten hold roughly 1.2%. This specimen belongs to a study of cytomegalovirus exposure and HLA in healthy donors. The donors were members of the validation cohort, which comprised 100 to 150 subjects and was separate from the first cohort of 600 to 800 subjects. Looked up from germline, CDR1 is SGHAT and CDR2 is FQDESV (reference sequence). CDR3 size: 13 residues. Trimming took 8 bases from V and 0 from J, leaving 8 bases between them.

The receptor was isolated from a woman in her late teens or twenties in good health and CMV-seronegative. The chain carries TRBV11-1 and TRBJ1-3; D is unclear. The sequenced sample consisted of PBMCs. The CDR3 loop is CASGLNSGNTIYF. The CDR3 DNA reads as TGTGCCAGCGGACTGAACTCTGGAAACACCATATATTTT.